This T cell receptor (beta chain) was sequenced during a study of synovial regulatory T cells in juvenile arthritis. The assay was immunoSEQ multiplex PCR, and TCRdb's table has in-frame clones only and misses some. The sample holds approximately 2,000 clones. Synovial fluid was collected with matched peripheral blood from each patient with active arthritis. Study results and caveats: Synovial Tregs shared more CDR3 sequences with iaTregs than other blood Tregs. Largely private between patients, iaTreg TCR repertoires showed partial overlap with synovial Teff and blood CPL repertoires.

Its frequency marks this clone as medium-sized. Its cognate antigen is unknown. Germline assignment: CDR1 WSHSY and CDR2 SAAADI. The CDR3 totals 13 residues. No DNA sequence is on record. The sequenced sample consisted of Treg cells from the synovium. This receptor was taken from a donor aged 2-35 years with juvenile idiopathic arthritis. The chain carries TRBV10-2 and TRBJ1-5. Here the CDR3 reads CASSGWVDQPQHF.